Following are 5 T cell receptor beta chains from one sample sequenced in a study of IL-17A CD8 T cells in psoriatic arthritis synovium. Synovial fluid was aspirated from actively inflamed joints of psoriatic arthritis patients. Method: immunoSEQ multiplex PCR; TCRdb's copy keeps in-frame clones and lacks some. In the table there are roughly 1,900 clones, roughly three quarters of which are singletons. The sample consisted of memory CD8+ T cells from synovial fluid. Subset reported: bulk memory CD8+ T cells (CD45RA-CD27+/- and CD45RA+CD27-). Every receptor here comes from a human donor with psoriatic arthritis.

The genes are TRBV21-1 and TRBJ1-5; the table names TRBD1, a call not compared with the DNA. TRBV21-1 corresponds to a pseudogene. The CDR3 is 17 residues long. This CDR3 reads CASSTRSDRGSNQPQHF. The CDR3 DNA reads as TGTGCCAGCAGCACGCGGTCGGACAGGGGTAGCAATCAGCCCCAGCATTTT.

This clone was counted between two and nine times. J is TRBJ2-3 and V is TRBV9; 8 nucleotides line up with TRBD2. This CDR3 has 15 amino acids. Looked up from germline, CDR1 is SGDLS and CDR2 is YYNGEE. Trimming cost V 0 bases and J 3 bases; bases outside gene matches: 3. In DNA form, the CDR3 reads TGTGCCAGCAGCGTAGCGGGGGGGCCGACAGATACGCAGTATTTT. Translated: CASSVAGGPTDTQYF.

The CDR3 sequence is CSAEVLGLQIYNEQFF. The CDR3 DNA follows: TGCAGCGCCGAGGTACTGGGACTTCAAATATACAATGAGCAGTTCTTC. The genes are TRBV29-1 and TRBJ2-1, with D perhaps matching TRBD2 (6 bases). Trimming removed 7 bases at V and 4 bases at J, with 23 bases between. The CDR3 covers 16 residues. Germline values: CDR1 SQVTM, CDR2 ANQGSEA.

The chain links TRBV4-3 to TRBJ1-1; D unresolved. The CDR3 length is 13 residues. The germline V gene has CDR1 LGHNA and CDR2 YSLEER. V dropped 1 base and J dropped 7 bases, with 10 bases sitting between them. The CDR3, as DNA: TGCGCCAGCAGCCAAGGCGACCGTAATGAAGCTTTCTTT. This encodes CASSQGDRNEAFF.

This chain connects TRBV4-1 to TRBJ2-7; 7 positions agree with TRBD1. Losses at the gene ends were 3 bases for V and 0 bases for J; bases not matched to a gene: 5. The CDR3 runs to 15 residues. Germline V lookup: CDR1 MGHRA, CDR2 YSYEKL. The CDR3, as DNA: TGCGCCAGCAGCCATGGCGGACAGGCCTCCTACGAGCAGTACTTC. It translates to CASSHGGQASYEQYF.